This T cell receptor (beta chain) was found in a study of cytomegalovirus exposure and HLA in healthy donors (dated by TCRdb to about 2017). Study-wide context: According to an earlier analysis of a few hundred of the donors, 150 million to 200 million T cells yielded over 90 million unique TCR beta sequences and about 300 Gb of sequence data. An early release covering approximately 600 HLA-typed donors comprised approximately 300 gigabases of sequencing data and tens of millions of unique TCR sequences. The genetic ancestry cluster associated with self-reported Caucasian donors included about 81% of the 398 genotyped donors. The study was designed to test whether signatures of past pathogen exposure could be identified by cataloging public T cell receptors. The T cell repertoires of 666 subjects were profiled by immunosequencing and related to cytomegalovirus serostatus. In addition to the first cohort of 650 to 800 subjects, a separate validation cohort of 120 different subjects was used. High-throughput TCR immunosequencing, statistical association of individual TCRs with disease status, and machine learning were combined to predict cytomegalovirus infection status. In a later analysis, previously published TCR beta repertoires from fewer than 750 donors were re-analyzed and high-resolution HLA genotyping was added so that TCR occurrence patterns could be studied. In the later analysis, no new phenotypic data were used to find candidate immune exposures; instead, reliance was placed on TCR beta sequences and their occurrence across donors. An earlier analysis of approximately 630 of the donors applied high-throughput TCR beta sequencing to assess whether each TCR beta V gene segment acted as functional or pseudogenic. Alongside the repertoire data, information on donor age, sex, ethnicity and CMV serostatus was compiled. A later genetic analysis used genome-wide SNP genotypes for about 65% of the 666 donors, treating that subset as a discovery cohort. Every discovery cohort repertoire had been produced on one sequencing platform. Both class I and class II loci were covered by HLA typing, at four-digit resolution. The number of donors typed differed by locus, with about 629-630 for A, B, C, DRB1 and DQB1, roughly 520 for DQA1, 606 for DPA1, and over 400 for DPB1. Roughly 5 DR-DQ haplotypes were treated as single units for association and clustering because of strong linkage in the cohort. Among around 400 genotyped donors of the cohort, an average of around 240,000 unique TCR beta nucleotide sequences were sequenced per donor, around 18% of them non-productive.

The CDR3 goes from the cysteine to the phenylalanine over 14 residues. Only the CDR3 DNA stays, 42 bases, in frame from base 1. At the junction V is shortened by 5 bases and J by 0 bases, with 8 bases in between. Looking up the germline V gene (reference sequence) yields CDR1 LNHDA and CDR2 SQIVND. The cohort was made up of roughly 670 healthy bone marrow donors. Cohort members were all nominally healthy when sampled, although unrecorded immune exposures were likely present. The donor was CMV seronegative and belonged to the group of several hundred seronegative cohort members. A peripheral blood sample was collected from each donor, and TCR beta sequencing was performed on peripheral blood mononuclear cells. The Qiagen DNeasy Blood Extraction Kit was used to extract genomic DNA from the blood cell samples. What the work shows at the level of the full study, not this receptor alone: A further reported finding was that TCR beta sequences accurately predicted the HLA-A and HLA-B alleles for most subjects in the first cohort. Because counts were too low, 15 to 20 rarely observed V segments, including chromosome 9 orphons, were excluded from the earlier analysis of several hundred of the donors. Linkage disequilibrium might explain the correlated functional status among segregating V segments, but an unknown experimental factor could not be excluded. A later analysis associated about 17,000 TCR beta sequences with specific HLA alleles at a false discovery rate of 0.05. A group of highly shared sequence variants was considered likely to be a technical artifact of the sequencing pipeline. The presence/absence analyses assumed that sequencing depth was roughly uniform across donors, and that assumption may not be true. A later genetic analysis associated a missense DCLRE1C variant with V-gene and J-gene trimming of TCR beta chains, and an independent cohort replicated the association. The classifier was reported to diagnose cytomegalovirus status with high specificity and sensitivity in both the original and validation cohorts. Several of the top co-occurrence clusters appeared to be linked to parvovirus B19, influenza, CMV and Epstein-Barr virus, according to a later analysis. A later analysis found that TCR association rates varied across HLA loci, with DRB1 alleles showing the most associated TCRs and HLA-C alleles the fewest. Because HLA typing was missing for some donors at each locus, association tests included only the typed subset. The 87-base-pair reads could not distinguish some IMGT-functional V segments, including TRBV6-2 and TRBV6-3, so those segments were excluded. When HLA alleles, especially DR and DQ, strongly co-occurred, attributing TCR associations to individual alleles was difficult. In an earlier analysis of some 550 of the donors, most TCR beta V segments were observed in productive rearrangements about 87% or about 30% of the time, broadly matching IMGT annotations. The authors suggested that the approach could potentially be generalized to other disease states and immunological phenotypes. In this cohort, only TCR beta chains were sequenced, and detectable features were limited by the absence of alpha or paired-chain data. Compared with equally common non-associated chains, HLA-associated TCR beta chains in a later analysis were more clonally expanded and had lower generation probabilities. Most TCR sequences were seen in very few donors, while some public TCRs were found in many individuals. Most CMV-associated TCR beta chains appeared to be HLA-restricted in a later analysis, and the HLA associations seemed to be driven largely by CMV exposure. In vitro tests confirmed that a few of the cytomegalovirus-associated TCR beta chains recognize cytomegalovirus antigens. Immune exposure information for the cohort was limited to CMV serostatus. The study gave a list of under 200 TCR beta chains associated with cytomegalovirus. Compared with the approximately 670-donor mean, donors in an Asian-associated ancestry cluster had fewer N-insertions in productive TCRs, according to a later genetic analysis.

Library generation was performed with the immunoSEQ multiplex PCR assay. A mixture of 60 forward primers for TCR Vbeta segments and 13 reverse primers for TCR Jbeta segments was used in the multiplex PCR. Amplification of the CDR3 region of rearranged TCR beta genes was performed with a multiplex PCR assay on genomic DNA. Amplified TCR beta libraries were sequenced as 87-base-pair reads on the Illumina HiSeq System. The published analysis was carried out like this. A later analysis tallied roughly 76 million unique TCR beta chains across the 610 or so repertoires, and around 12 million of those chains were shared by two or more donors. Raw reads were error-corrected and collapsed into unique sequences by a nearest-neighbor algorithm in which closely related sequences were merged to remove PCR and sequencing errors. V, D and J gene segments were assigned by aligning CDR3 sequences to IMGT reference sequences. For a sequence to be retained, a match of at least six nucleotides was required to both a V gene segment and a J gene segment. Rearrangements were called productive when the CDR3 lacked stop codons and stayed in frame with V and J; all others were non-productive. CDR3 was defined by IMGT convention, running from the second conserved V-encoded cysteine to the conserved J-encoded phenylalanine. In an earlier analysis of just under 600 of the donors, sequences lacking an unambiguous match to a single V gene segment were excluded. In an earlier analysis of a few hundred of the donors, a V segment was called functional when productive rearrangements were above 56.7%, and segregating when the standard deviation between donors exceeded 5%. A statistical classification framework was built for diagnosing cytomegalovirus status from the catalog of TCR beta chain sequences. In a later analysis, V and J genes were assigned by comparing TCR nucleotide sequences against IMGT/GENE-DB human TR gene sequences. In a later analysis, CDR3 sequences and most-parsimonious VDJ recombination scenarios were assigned using the TCRdist pipeline. In a later analysis, each TCR beta chain was defined by its CDR3 amino acid sequence together with its V-gene family, and reads lacking a unique V-gene family were excluded. To address suspected cross-contamination and a sequencing artifact, a later analysis removed roughly 580 highly shared, low-generation-probability nucleotide sequences. In a later analysis, a clonal expansion index for each public chain was calculated from normalized within-repertoire ranks of inferred template counts. A later analysis computed generation probabilities with a VDJ recombination model fitted to out-of-frame rearrangements, and checked the results against IGoR. Hypergeometric tests were used in a later analysis to score TCR-TCR, TCR-HLA and TCR-CMV co-occurrence, with a repertoire-size bias correction applied to the TCR pairs. A later analysis estimated false discovery rates by permuting HLA or CMV assignments 20 times. In a later analysis, co-occurring TCRs were grouped with DBSCAN, and TCRdist sequence similarity was added when clustering was performed within HLA-allele-positive subsets. For co-occurrence clustering, repertoires with fewer than 30,000 or more than 120,000 public chains were excluded, along with five repertoires with anomalous nucleotide sharing. The immuneACCESS repertoire file appears here via TCRdb, limited to in-frame rearrangements. These files lack a portion of the clones; in checked studies, under half of the deficit traces to unresolved V genes, and the cause of the others is not known. D and trimming were read from the DNA, whereas the V and J calls and clone size are those reported in that table. The sample yields around 78,000 clones; around 82% were counted once. Clones ranked in the top ten supply approximately 1% of the sample.

This clone showed up just a few times. The antigen it recognizes is unknown. No base-level quality is on record; no much larger clone is a single base apart. The chain was built from TRBV19 and TRBJ1-3; no D gene can be assigned with confidence. Sequencing was performed on PBMCs. This clonotype was sampled from a male donor in good health and CMV-seronegative. The DNA is as follows: TGTGCCAGTAGTTTACAGAGCTCTGGAAACACCATATATTTT. Its translation reads: CASSLQSSGNTIYF.